The source of this TCR beta chain is a study of CD8 T cells in ankylosing spondylitis. Study-wide results and caveats: CD8+ by phenotype, disease-linked clones were relatively rare in peripheral blood. Eight highly homologous variants formed a TCR beta motif that appeared characteristic of ankylosing spondylitis blood.

In this sample, this clonotype turned up many times. Its target is not known. TCRdb reprocessed the 5' RACE reads with MiXCR, giving one entry per CDR3 protein. The data show 750,000 to 850,000 distinct CDR3 sequences, with approximately 12% seen just once and just over 0.5% held by the top ten. V was clipped by 0 bases and J by 7 bases, with 10 bases between them. The CDR3 loop spans 13 amino acids. Germline V gene sequence: CDR1 SGHNT, CDR2 YYREEE (reference sequence). The chain combines TRBV5-4 with TRBJ1-2; no definite D call. The source material was blood, either unsorted or a sorted T cell fraction (not recorded which). The sequence came from a male donor with ankylosing spondylitis. The CDR3, as DNA: TGTGCCAGCAGCTTGGCCTCTTGGGTTGGCTACACCTTC. It specifies CASSLASWVGYTF.